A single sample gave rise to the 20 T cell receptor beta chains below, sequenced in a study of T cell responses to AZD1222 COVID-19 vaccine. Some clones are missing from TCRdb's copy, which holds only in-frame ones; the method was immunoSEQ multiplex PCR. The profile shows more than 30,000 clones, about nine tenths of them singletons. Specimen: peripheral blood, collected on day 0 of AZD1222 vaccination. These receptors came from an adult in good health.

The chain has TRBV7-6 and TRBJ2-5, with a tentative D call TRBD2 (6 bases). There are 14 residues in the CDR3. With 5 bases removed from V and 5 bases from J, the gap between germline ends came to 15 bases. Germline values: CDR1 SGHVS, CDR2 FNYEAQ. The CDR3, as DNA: TGTGCCAGCAGCCCCGGAGGGAGCGGGGAGACCCAGTACTTC. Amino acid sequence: CASSPGGSGETQYF.

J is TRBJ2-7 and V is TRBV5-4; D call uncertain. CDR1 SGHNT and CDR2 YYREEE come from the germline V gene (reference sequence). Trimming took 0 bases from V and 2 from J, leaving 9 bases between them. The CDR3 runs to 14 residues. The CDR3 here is CASSLDGGPYEQYF. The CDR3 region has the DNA TGTGCCAGCAGCTTGGATGGCGGACCCTACGAGCAGTACTTC. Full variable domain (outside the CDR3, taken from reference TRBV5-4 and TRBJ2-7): ETGVTQSPTHLIKTRGQQVTLRCSSQSGHNTVSWYQQALGQGPQFIFQYYREEENGRGNFPPRFSGLQFPNYSSELNVNALELDDSALYLCASSLDGGPYEQYFGPGTRLTVT.

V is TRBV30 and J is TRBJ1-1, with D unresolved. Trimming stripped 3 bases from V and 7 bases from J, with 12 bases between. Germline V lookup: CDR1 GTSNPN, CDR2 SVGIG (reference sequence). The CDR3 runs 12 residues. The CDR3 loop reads CAWRRATLEAFF. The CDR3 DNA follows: TGTGCCTGGAGGAGGGCCACCCTTGAAGCTTTCTTT.

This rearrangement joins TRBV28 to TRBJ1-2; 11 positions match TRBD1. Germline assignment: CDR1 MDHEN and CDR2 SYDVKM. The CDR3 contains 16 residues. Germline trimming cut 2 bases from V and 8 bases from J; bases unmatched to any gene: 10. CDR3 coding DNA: TGTGCCAGCAGTTTAGCTACGGGACAGGGGGTGGGAGGCTACACCTTC. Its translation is CASSLATGQGVGGYTF.

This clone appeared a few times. CDR3 loop: CASSLDRGPYEQYF. The CDR3 region has the DNA TGCGCCAGCAGCTTAGACAGGGGGCCCTACGAGCAGTACTTC. The genes are TRBV5-1 and TRBJ2-7; 10 bases are shared with TRBD1. Germline CDR1 and CDR2: SGHRS and YFSETQ. This CDR3 contains 14 residues. The V and J ends lost 2 bases and 2 bases, in that order; junction bases with no gene match: 1.

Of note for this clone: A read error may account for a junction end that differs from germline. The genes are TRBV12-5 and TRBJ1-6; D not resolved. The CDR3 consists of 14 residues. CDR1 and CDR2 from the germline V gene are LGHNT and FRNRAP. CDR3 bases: TGTGCTAGTGCTCGTGGCTCCGATAATTCACCCCTCCACTTT. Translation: CASARGSDNSPLHF.

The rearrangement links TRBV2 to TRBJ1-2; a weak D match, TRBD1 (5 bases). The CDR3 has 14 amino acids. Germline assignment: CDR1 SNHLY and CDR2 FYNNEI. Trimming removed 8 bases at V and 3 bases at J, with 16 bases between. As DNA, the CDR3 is TGTGCCAGCGGCGCGGTGGGGACGTACTATGGCTACACCTTC. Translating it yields CASGAVGTYYGYTF. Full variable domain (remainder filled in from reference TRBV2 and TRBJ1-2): EPEVTQTPSHQVTQMGQEVILRCVPISNHLYFYWYRQILGQKVEFLVSFYNNEISEKSEIFDDQFSVERPDGSNFTLKIRSTKLEDSAMYFCASGAVGTYYGYTFGSGTRLTVV.

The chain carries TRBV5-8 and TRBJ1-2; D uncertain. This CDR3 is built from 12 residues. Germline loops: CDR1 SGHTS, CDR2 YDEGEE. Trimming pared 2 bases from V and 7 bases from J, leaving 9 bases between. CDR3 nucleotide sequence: TGTGCCAGCAGCTTAGGGAGAGCTGGCTACACCTTC. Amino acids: CASSLGRAGYTF.

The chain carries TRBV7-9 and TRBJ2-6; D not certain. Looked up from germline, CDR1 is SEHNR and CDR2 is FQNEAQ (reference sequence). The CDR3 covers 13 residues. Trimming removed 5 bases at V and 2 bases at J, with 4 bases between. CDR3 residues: CASSGAGANVLTF. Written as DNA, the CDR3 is TGTGCCAGCAGCGGTGCTGGGGCCAACGTCCTGACTTTC.

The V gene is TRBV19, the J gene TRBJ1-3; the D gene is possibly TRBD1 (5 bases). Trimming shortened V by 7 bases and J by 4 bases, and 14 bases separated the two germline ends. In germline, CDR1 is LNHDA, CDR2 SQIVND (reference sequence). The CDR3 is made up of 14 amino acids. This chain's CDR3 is CASNAGGTGNTIYF. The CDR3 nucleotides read TGTGCCAGTAACGCCGGGGGGACCGGAAACACCATATATTTT.

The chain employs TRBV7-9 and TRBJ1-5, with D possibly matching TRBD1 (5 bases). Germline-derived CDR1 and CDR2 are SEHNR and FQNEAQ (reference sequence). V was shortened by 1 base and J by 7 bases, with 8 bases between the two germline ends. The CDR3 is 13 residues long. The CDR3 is CASSLDGGQPQHF. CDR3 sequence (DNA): TGTGCCAGCAGCTTAGATGGGGGGCAGCCCCAGCATTTT.

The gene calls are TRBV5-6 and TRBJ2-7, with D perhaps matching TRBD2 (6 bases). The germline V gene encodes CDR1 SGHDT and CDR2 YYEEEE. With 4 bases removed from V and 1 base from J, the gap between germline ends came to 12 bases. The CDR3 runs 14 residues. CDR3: CASSRLGTSYEQYF. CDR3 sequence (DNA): TGTGCCAGCAGCCGACTCGGGACTTCCTACGAGCAGTACTTC.

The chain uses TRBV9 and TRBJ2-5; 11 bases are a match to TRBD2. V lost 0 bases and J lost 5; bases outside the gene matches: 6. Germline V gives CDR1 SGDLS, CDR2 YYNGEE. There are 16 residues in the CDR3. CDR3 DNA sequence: TGTGCCAGCAGCGTAGTTAGCGGGGGGGCAGAGGAGACCCAGTACTTC. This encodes CASSVVSGGAEETQYF.

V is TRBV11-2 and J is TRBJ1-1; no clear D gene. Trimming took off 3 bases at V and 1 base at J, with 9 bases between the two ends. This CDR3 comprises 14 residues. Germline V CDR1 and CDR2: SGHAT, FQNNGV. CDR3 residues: CASSLGKPNTEAFF. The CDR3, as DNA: TGTGCCAGCAGCTTGGGAAAGCCGAACACTGAAGCTTTCTTT.

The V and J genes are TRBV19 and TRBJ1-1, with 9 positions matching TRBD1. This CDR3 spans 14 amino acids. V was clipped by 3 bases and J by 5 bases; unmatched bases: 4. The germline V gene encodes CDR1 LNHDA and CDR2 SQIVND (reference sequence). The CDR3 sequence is CASSITGGRTEAFF. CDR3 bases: TGTGCCAGTAGTATCACAGGGGGCCGAACTGAAGCTTTCTTT.

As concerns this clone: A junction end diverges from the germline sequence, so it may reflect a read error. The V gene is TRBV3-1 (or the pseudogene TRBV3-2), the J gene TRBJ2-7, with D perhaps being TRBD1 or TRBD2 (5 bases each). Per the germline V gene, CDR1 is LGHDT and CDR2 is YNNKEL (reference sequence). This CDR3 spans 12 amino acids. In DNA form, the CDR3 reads TGTGCCAGCAGCCACTTTCCGGGACGGACACCTTTC. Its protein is CASSHFPGRTPF.

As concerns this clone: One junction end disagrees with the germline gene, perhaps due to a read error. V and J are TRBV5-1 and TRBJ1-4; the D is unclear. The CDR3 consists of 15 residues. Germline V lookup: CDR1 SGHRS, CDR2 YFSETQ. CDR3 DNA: TGCGCCAGCAGTTTGGGGATCCGGGGAGAGGAAAAACTGTTTTTT. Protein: CASSLGIRGEEKLFF.

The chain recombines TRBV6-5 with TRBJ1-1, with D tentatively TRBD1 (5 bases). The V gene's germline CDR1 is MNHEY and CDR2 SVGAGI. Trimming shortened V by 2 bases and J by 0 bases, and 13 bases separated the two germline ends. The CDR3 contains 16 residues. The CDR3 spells CASSYGAAGLNTEAFF. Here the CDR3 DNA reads TGTGCCAGCAGTTACGGGGCGGCAGGGCTGAACACTGAAGCTTTCTTT.

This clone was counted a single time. The CDR3 loop is CASSGATSGDFHGELFF. CDR3 sequence (DNA): TGCGCCAGCAGTGGGGCTACTAGCGGGGACTTTCACGGGGAGCTGTTTTTT. The chain has TRBV10-1 and TRBJ2-2, with 10 bases aligning to TRBD2. J lost 7 bases, V lost 4 bases, and 12 bases had no gene match. The CDR3 loop spans 17 amino acids. Germline V gives CDR1 WNHNN, CDR2 SYGVQD (reference sequence).

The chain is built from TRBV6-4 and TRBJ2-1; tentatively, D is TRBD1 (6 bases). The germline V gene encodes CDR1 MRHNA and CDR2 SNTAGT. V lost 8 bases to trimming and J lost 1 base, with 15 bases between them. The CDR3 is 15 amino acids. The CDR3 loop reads CASSTGQTSYNEQFF. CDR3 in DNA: TGTGCCAGCTCGACTGGACAGACATCCTACAATGAGCAGTTCTTC.